This T cell receptor beta chain was sequenced during a study of shared clonotypes between healthy human individuals. Splitting of each subset's genomic DNA was done evenly across several immunoSEQ plates. Measured with immunoSEQ multiplex PCR; TCRdb has only the in-frame clones, and not every one. The sample yields 490,000 or so clones, less than 80% seen once. With V trimmed by 5 bases and J by 1 base, 4 bases remained unmatched. The germline gives CDR1 SGHTA, CDR2 FQGNSA. The CDR3 runs to 15 residues. Donors comprised only Caucasian adults living in Nashville, Tennessee. This sequence joins TRBV7-2 and TRBJ1-5; 8 bases line up with TRBD1. Sequencing input: PBMCs. The sequence was collected from a woman between 40 and 55 years old in good health. Some clones in this sample may be carry-over from other donors' samples. CDR3 DNA: TGTGCCAGCAGCCTATGGACAGGGAGCAATCAGCCCCAGCATTTT. It yields the protein CASSLWTGSNQPQHF.